Listed below are T cell receptor beta chains from one sample, sequenced in a study of shared clonotypes between healthy human individuals. Profiling relied on immunoSEQ multiplex PCR, and the TCRdb table lists in-frame clones only, not all of them. The sample holds roughly 2.2 million clones, approximately 93% seen once. Sequenced sample: naive CD4+ T cells from PBMCs. The receptor source for this set is a man younger than 35 in good health. Some clones in this sample may be carry-over from other donors' samples. The CDR3 runs from the conserved cysteine through the conserved F or W. The D gene is left open where the match is weak. A clone size is listed for some rows: how often the clone was seen (once, few, many), or a class if it is expanded.

j_call d_call clone_size v_call cdr3_aa cdr3_nt
TRBJ2-7 NA NA TRBV6-5 CASSYVYTGEQYF TGTGCCAGCAGTTACGTCTACACAGGAGAGCAGTACTTC
TRBJ2-3 NA NA TRBV10-3 CAISEYRDTQYF TGTGCCATCAGTGAGTACCGAGATACGCAGTATTTT
TRBJ2-1 NA NA TRBV5-1 CASSPGVDSISGLFF TGCGCCAGCAGCCCGGGGGTCGACTCAATTTCTGGACTGTTCTTC
TRBJ2-2 NA NA TRBV30 CAWRIQGTGELFF TGTGCCTGGAGAATACAGGGAACCGGGGAGCTGTTTTTT
TRBJ1-2 NA NA TRBV5-5 CATGPGGFAYGYTF TGTGCCACGGGGCCAGGAGGATTCGCCTATGGCTACACCTTC
TRBJ1-4 NA NA TRBV28 CASSFRDGVNEKLFF TGTGCCAGCAGTTTCCGGGACGGGGTTAATGAAAAACTGTTTTTT
TRBJ1-3 NA once TRBV5-6 CASSRADSSGNTIYF TGTGCCAGCAGCAGAGCGGACAGCTCTGGAAACACCATATATTTT
TRBJ1-1 NA NA TRBV6-1 CASSIWGGMAEAFF TGTGCCAGCTCGATATGGGGGGGGATGGCTGAAGCTTTCTTT
TRBJ2-1 TRBD2 NA TRBV20-1 CSAREVGLEVF TGCAGTGCTAGAGAAGTTGGACTAGAGGTCTTC
TRBJ2-7 NA NA TRBV27 CASSSSALGAYEQYF TGTGCCAGCAGTTCTTCAGCTTTGGGAGCCTACGAGCAGTACTTC
TRBJ2-7 TRBD1 NA TRBV7-2 CASSPTDRGASYEQYF TGTGCCAGCAGCCCAACTGACAGGGGGGCCTCCTACGAGCAGTACTTC
TRBJ1-1 NA NA TRBV5-5 CASSLFGTDMNTEAFF TGTGCCAGCAGCTTGTTCGGGACGGACATGAACACTGAAGCTTTCTTT
TRBJ1-2 NA NA TRBV28 CASSFSVRGREGCTF TGTGCCAGCAGTTTTTCGGTCAGGGGAAGGGAAGGCTGCACCTTC
TRBJ2-1 NA NA TRBV18 CASSPLPSRYNEQFF TGTGCCAGCTCACCACTACCTTCTCGCTACAATGAGCAGTTCTTC
TRBJ1-1 NA NA TRBV7-3 CASSLARELNTEAFF TGTGCCAGCAGCTTAGCCAGGGAGCTGAACACTGAAGCTTTCTTT
TRBJ2-5 NA NA TRBV19 CASSIQGEVEETQYF TGTGCCAGTAGTATACAGGGCGAGGTCGAAGAGACCCAGTACTTC
TRBJ2-1 TRBD2 NA TRBV5-1 CASSLLSGNNNEQFF TGCGCCAGCAGCCTACTTAGCGGGAACAACAATGAGCAGTTCTTC
TRBJ1-4 NA NA TRBV7-8 CASSSGRGGTNEKLFF TGTGCCAGCAGCTCGGGACGGGGGGGAACTAATGAAAAACTGTTTTTT
TRBJ2-1 NA NA TRBV18 CASSPFRLGNSNEQFF TGTGCCAGCTCACCCTTCCGGCTAGGTAACTCCAATGAGCAGTTCTTC
TRBJ2-7 TRBD1 NA TRBV5-1 CASSLGQKAYEQYF TGCGCCAGCAGCCTGGGACAGAAAGCCTACGAGCAGTACTTC
TRBJ1-2 NA NA TRBV18 CASSRGADYGYTF TGTGCCAGCTCGAGGGGCGCCGACTATGGCTACACCTTC
TRBJ2-3 NA NA TRBV6-5 CASSSRTVRGDTQYF TGTGCCAGCAGTTCTCGGACAGTCCGGGGAGATACGCAGTATTTT
TRBJ2-3 TRBD2 NA TRBV28 CASRGTSGSKNNTQYF TGTGCCAGCAGAGGGACTAGCGGGAGCAAGAACAATACGCAGTATTTT
TRBJ1-4 NA NA TRBV15 CATSRGTAGTNEKLFF TGTGCCACCAGCAGAGGGACGGCCGGAACTAATGAAAAACTGTTTTTT
TRBJ2-1 NA NA TRBV7-2 CASSQPLNEQFF TGTGCCAGCAGCCAACCCTTAAATGAGCAGTTCTTC
TRBJ1-5 TRBD1 NA TRBV6-6 CASSYDRGWPQHF TGTGCCAGCAGTTACGACAGGGGGTGGCCCCAGCATTTT
TRBJ1-3 NA NA TRBV7-2 CASSLVFWGLSGNTIYF TGTGCCAGCAGCTTAGTTTTTTGGGGCCTCTCTGGAAACACCATATATTTT
TRBJ2-2 NA once TRBV5-1 CASRPGQNANTGELFF TGCGCCAGCAGACCCGGACAGAATGCAAACACCGGGGAGCTGTTTTTT
TRBJ2-7 NA NA TRBV11-2 CASSDGGTVIYEQYF TGTGCCAGCAGCGATGGTGGGACTGTGATCTACGAGCAGTACTTC
TRBJ2-1 NA NA TRBV30 CAWGVYNEQFF TGTGCCTGGGGAGTTTACAATGAGCAGTTCTTC
TRBJ1-1 NA NA TRBV19 CASSFRTFNTEAFF TGTGCCAGTAGTTTTCGGACGTTTAACACTGAAGCTTTCTTT
TRBJ2-1 TRBD2 NA TRBV7-8 CASSSRGLAGYNEQFF TGTGCCAGCAGCTCTAGGGGCCTAGCGGGTTACAATGAGCAGTTCTTC
TRBJ2-5 NA NA TRBV5-1 CASSLFLQEETQYF TGCGCCAGCAGCTTGTTTCTGCAGGAAGAGACCCAGTACTTC
TRBJ2-4 NA NA TRBV28 CASSSSTEGNIQYF TGTGCCAGCAGTTCCTCGACGGAGGGAAACATTCAGTACTTC
TRBJ2-1 TRBD2 once TRBV28 CASWASGSFYNEQFF TGTGCCAGTTGGGCTAGCGGGAGTTTCTACAATGAGCAGTTCTTC
TRBJ2-7 NA once TRBV5-1 CASSPQPSAREQYF TGCGCCAGCAGCCCCCAACCGTCCGCCAGAGAGCAGTACTTC
TRBJ2-7 TRBD2 NA TRBV28 CATFNAGAYEQYF TGTGCCACTTTTAACGCGGGAGCCTACGAGCAGTACTTC
TRBJ2-6 TRBD1 NA TRBV6-5 CASNRGTGANVLTF TGTGCCAGTAACAGGGGGACGGGGGCCAACGTCCTGACTTTC
TRBJ1-2 NA NA TRBV28 CASSPGERGYTF TGTGCCAGCAGCCCCGGGGAGCGGGGCTACACCTTC
TRBJ2-1 TRBD2 NA TRBV28 CASRTSGGNNEQFF TGTGCCAGCAGGACTAGCGGGGGGAACAATGAGCAGTTCTTC
TRBJ2-1 TRBD2 NA TRBV2 CASSDQAGGGLSEQFF TGTGCCAGCAGTGATCAGGCGGGAGGGGGCCTAAGCGAGCAGTTCTTC
TRBJ2-2 NA NA TRBV6-6 CASSDPRGGGELFF TGTGCCAGCAGTGACCCCCGGGGAGGCGGGGAGCTGTTTTTT
TRBJ1-3 NA once TRBV18 CASSDRGVSGNTIYF TGTGCCAGCTCGGACCGGGGGGTCTCTGGAAACACCATATATTTT
TRBJ2-4 TRBD2 NA TRBV14 CASSPGGLGKNIQYF TGTGCCAGCAGCCCCGGGGGGTTGGGCAAAAACATTCAGTACTTC
TRBJ2-5 TRBD1 NA TRBV7-9 CASSLRTGARETQYF TGTGCCAGCAGCCTGAGGACAGGGGCCCGGGAGACCCAGTACTTC
TRBJ2-2 TRBD2 NA TRBV9 CASSGQPGLVPTGELFF TGTGCCAGCAGCGGCCAGCCGGGACTAGTTCCCACCGGGGAGCTGTTTTTT
TRBJ2-2 NA once TRBV7-9 CASSLVAKSTGELFF TGTGCCAGCAGCTTAGTCGCAAAAAGTACCGGGGAGCTGTTTTTT
TRBJ2-7 TRBD1 NA TRBV18 CASSPPKGQGISEQYF TGTGCCAGCTCACCACCAAAGGGACAGGGGATTTCCGAGCAGTACTTC
TRBJ2-5 NA NA TRBV5-1 CASSPSRDTETQYF TGCGCCAGCAGCCCCTCCCGGGACACAGAGACCCAGTACTTC
TRBJ2-1 NA NA TRBV4-1 CASSQVGRSSYNEQFF TGCGCCAGCAGCCAAGTTGGGCGGAGCTCCTACAATGAGCAGTTCTTC
TRBJ1-2 NA once TRBV5-4 CASSLVTGGYTF TGTGCCAGCAGCTTGGTAACAGGAGGCTACACCTTC
TRBJ1-1 NA NA TRBV19 CASSIPGTAGNTEAFF TGTGCCAGTAGTATTCCCGGGACGGCGGGGAACACTGAAGCTTTCTTT
TRBJ1-2 NA NA TRBV2 CASREDSYGYTF TGTGCCAGCAGGGAGGACAGCTATGGCTACACCTTC
TRBJ2-7 TRBD1 NA TRBV9 CASSPDRGLWEQYF TGTGCCAGCAGCCCTGACAGGGGGCTCTGGGAGCAGTACTTC
TRBJ2-5 NA NA TRBV29-1 CSASRDIVWRETQYF TGCAGCGCCTCCCGGGACATAGTCTGGCGGGAGACCCAGTACTTC
TRBJ1-1 NA few TRBV29-1 CSVEGRMNTEAFF TGCAGCGTTGAAGGGAGGATGAACACTGAAGCTTTCTTT
TRBJ1-5 TRBD1 NA TRBV6-6 CASSLDRVSNQPQHF TGTGCCAGCAGTTTGGACAGGGTTAGCAATCAGCCCCAGCATTTT
TRBJ2-7 TRBD2 once TRBV28 CASSFPPNLAGPSYEQYF TGTGCCAGCAGTTTTCCCCCCAATTTAGCGGGGCCCTCCTACGAGCAGTACTTC
TRBJ2-7 NA NA TRBV29-1 CSVERDSYEQYF TGCAGCGTTGAAAGAGACTCCTACGAGCAGTACTTC